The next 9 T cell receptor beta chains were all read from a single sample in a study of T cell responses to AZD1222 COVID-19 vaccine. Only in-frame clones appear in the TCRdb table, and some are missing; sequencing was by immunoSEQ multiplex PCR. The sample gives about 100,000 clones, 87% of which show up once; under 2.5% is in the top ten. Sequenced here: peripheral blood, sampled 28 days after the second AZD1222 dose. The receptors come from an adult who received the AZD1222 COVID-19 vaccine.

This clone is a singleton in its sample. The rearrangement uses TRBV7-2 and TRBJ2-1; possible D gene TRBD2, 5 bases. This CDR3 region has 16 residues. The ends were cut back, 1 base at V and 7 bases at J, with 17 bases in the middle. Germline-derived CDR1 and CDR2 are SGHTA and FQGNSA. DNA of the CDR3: TGTGCCAGCAGCTTAGAAAGCGGAGCGCCGCTGAATGAGCAGTTCTTC. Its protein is CASSLESGAPLNEQFF.

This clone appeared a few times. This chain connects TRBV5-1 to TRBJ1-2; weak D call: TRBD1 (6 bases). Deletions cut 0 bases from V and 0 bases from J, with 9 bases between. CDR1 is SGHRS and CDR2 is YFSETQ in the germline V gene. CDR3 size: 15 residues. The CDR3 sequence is CASSLDRASNYGYTF. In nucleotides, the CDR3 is TGCGCCAGCAGCTTGGACAGGGCTTCTAACTATGGCTACACCTTC.

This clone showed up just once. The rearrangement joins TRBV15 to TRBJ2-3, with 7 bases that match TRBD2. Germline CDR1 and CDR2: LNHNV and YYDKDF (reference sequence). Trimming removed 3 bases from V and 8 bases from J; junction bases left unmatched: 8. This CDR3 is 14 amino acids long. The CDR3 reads CATSRGLTQGTQYF. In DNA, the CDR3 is TGTGCCACCAGCAGGGGACTAACGCAAGGTACGCAGTATTTT.

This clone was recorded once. The CDR3 here is CASSLGVGNTIYF. CDR3 DNA: TGTGCCAGCAGTTTGGGGGTCGGAAACACCATATATTTT. This chain links TRBV12-3 or TRBV12-4 with TRBJ1-3; D is perhaps TRBD1 (5 bases). V dropped 3 bases and J dropped 4 bases, with 7 bases sitting between them. CDR3 length: 13 residues.

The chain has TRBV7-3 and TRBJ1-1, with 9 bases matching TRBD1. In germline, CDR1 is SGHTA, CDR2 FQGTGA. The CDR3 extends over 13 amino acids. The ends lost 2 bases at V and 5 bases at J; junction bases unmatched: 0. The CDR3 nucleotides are TGTGCCAGCAGCTTAGGGACAGGGACTGAAGCTTTCTTT. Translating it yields CASSLGTGTEAFF.

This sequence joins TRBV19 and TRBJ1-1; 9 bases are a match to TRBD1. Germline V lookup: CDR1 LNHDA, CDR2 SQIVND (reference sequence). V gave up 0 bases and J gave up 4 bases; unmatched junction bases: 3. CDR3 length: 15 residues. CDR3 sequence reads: CASSIDGQGRTEAFF. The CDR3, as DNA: TGTGCCAGTAGTATAGACGGACAGGGGCGCACTGAAGCTTTCTTT. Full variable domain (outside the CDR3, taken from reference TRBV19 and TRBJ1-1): DGGITQSPKYLFRKEGQNVTLSCEQNLNHDAMYWYRQDPGQGLRLIYYSQIVNDFQKGDIAEGYSVSREKKESFPLTVTSAQKNPTAFYLCASSIDGQGRTEAFFGQGTRLTVV.

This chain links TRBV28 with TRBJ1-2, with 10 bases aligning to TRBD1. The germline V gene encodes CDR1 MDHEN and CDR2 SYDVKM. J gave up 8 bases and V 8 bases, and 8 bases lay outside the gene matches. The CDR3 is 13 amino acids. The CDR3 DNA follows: TGTGCCAGCGGGAGACAGGGGGCATTAGGCTACACCTTC. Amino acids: CASGRQGALGYTF.

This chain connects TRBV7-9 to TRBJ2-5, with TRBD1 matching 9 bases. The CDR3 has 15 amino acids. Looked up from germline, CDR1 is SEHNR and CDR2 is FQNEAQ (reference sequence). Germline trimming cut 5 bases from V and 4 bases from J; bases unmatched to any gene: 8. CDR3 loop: CASSPTGTGTETQYF. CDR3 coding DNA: TGTGCCAGCAGCCCAACAGGGACAGGGACAGAGACCCAGTACTTC.

As DNA, the CDR3 is TGTGCCAGCAGCGTTAAGGGAGAAAACTACGAGCAGTACTTC. This encodes CASSVKGENYEQYF. The chain uses TRBV9 and TRBJ2-7, with D perhaps TRBD2 (5 bases). V was cut by 2 bases and J by 3 bases, with 12 bases left in between. Germline CDR1 is SGDLS and CDR2 is YYNGEE. CDR3 length: 14 amino acids. Looking up the rest from reference TRBV9 and TRBJ2-7 gives the full variable domain: DSGVTQTPKHLITATGQRVTLRCSPRSGDLSVYWYQQSLDQGLQFLIQYYNGEERAKGNILERFSAQQFPDLHSELNLSSLELGDSALYFCASSVKGENYEQYFGPGTRLTVT.